These 30 T cell receptor beta chains originate from one sample sequenced in a study of blood T cell repertoires in COVID-19. Sequencing was performed with immunoSEQ multiplex PCR; in TCRdb, only in-frame clones are kept and a portion is missing. Among more than 150,000 clones, about four fifths were seen once, and the ten largest hold roughly 7%. Sequencing was done on a sample of peripheral blood. The receptors stem from a human donor in a cohort sampled during active COVID-19.

The chain combines TRBV6-5 with TRBJ2-1; TRBD1 is a possible D gene (7 bases). The germline CDR1 and CDR2 sequences are MNHEY and SVGAGI. CDR3 size: 14 residues. V gave up 8 bases and J gave up 4 bases, with 15 bases separating them. The CDR3 DNA reads as TGTGCCAGCCCCCCCCCAGGGGGGTACAATGAGCAGTTCTTC. Translating gives CASPPPGGYNEQFF.

The V gene is TRBV27, the J gene TRBJ2-5; possible D gene TRBD2, 5 bases. CDR3 length equals 13 residues. Trimming left V 6 bases short and J 4 bases short, with 12 bases between. Germline assignment: CDR1 MNHEY and CDR2 SMNVEV (reference sequence). CDR3 DNA sequence: TGTGCCAGCAGAGTGAGGGCCGGAGAGACCCAGTACTTC. It specifies CASRVRAGETQYF.

This clone has more than one count but fewer than ten. The V gene is TRBV9, the J gene TRBJ1-4, with 8 bases aligning to TRBD1. The CDR3 is 14 amino acids. Germline V gene data show CDR1 as SGDLS and CDR2 as YYNGEE. V was pared by 0 bases and J by 10 bases, with 5 bases of the junction left unmatched. CDR3 sequence reads: CASSVDGQGRKLFF. CDR3 coding DNA: TGTGCCAGCAGCGTAGACGGACAGGGACGAAAACTGTTTTTT.

V usage is TRBV10-2 and J usage is TRBJ1-5; TRBD1 agrees at 8 bases. The V and J ends lost 4 bases and 0 bases, in that order; junction bases with no gene match: 5. Germline CDR1 reads WSHSY; CDR2 reads SAAADI. The CDR3 length is 16 residues. CDR3 sequence: CASSGPGTGSNQPQHF. DNA of the CDR3: TGCGCCAGCAGTGGTCCCGGGACAGGTAGCAATCAGCCCCAGCATTTT.

The chain combines TRBV19 with TRBJ2-1; TRBD1 might be the D (6 bases). Germline CDR1 reads LNHDA; CDR2 reads SQIVND (reference sequence). Trimming removed 3 bases from V and 5 bases from J, with 17 bases in between. The CDR3 is 16 amino acids. CDR3 loop: CASSITGFRSNNEQFF. CDR3 nucleotide sequence: TGTGCCAGTAGTATCACAGGGTTTCGATCAAACAATGAGCAGTTCTTC.

The rearrangement joins TRBV10-3 to TRBJ2-1, with 12 bases fitting TRBD1. Germline assignment: CDR1 ENHRY and CDR2 SYGVKD. J was trimmed by 7 bases and V by 10 bases; bases with no gene match: 8. The CDR3 length is 14 residues. This CDR3 reads CARTTGQGANEQFF. CDR3 bases: TGTGCCAGGACGACGGGACAGGGGGCAAATGAGCAGTTCTTC.

The rearrangement links TRBV7-8 to TRBJ1-2; a possible D gene is TRBD1 (5 bases). Trimming pared 0 bases from V and 5 bases from J, leaving 22 bases between. Germline CDR1 reads SGHVS; CDR2 reads FQNEAQ. The CDR3 consists of 18 residues. The CDR3 DNA is TGTGCCAGCAGCTTAGCGCGCTTACAGGAGTTCCCGCATTATGGCTACACCTTC. Protein: CASSLARLQEFPHYGYTF.

The chain has TRBV9 and TRBJ2-5, with 16 bases that match TRBD2. Germline V CDR1 and CDR2: SGDLS, YYNGEE. The CDR3 runs 17 residues. V trimming: 5 bases; J trimming: 9 bases; junction bases outside the gene matches: 13. CDR3 loop: CASSHSVGGLAGGAQYF. The CDR3 DNA reads as TGTGCCAGCAGTCACTCCGTGGGGGGACTAGCGGGAGGGGCCCAGTACTTC. The complete variable domain, with remaining parts taken from reference TRBV9 and TRBJ2-5, reads DSGVTQTPKHLITATGQRVTLRCSPRSGDLSVYWYQQSLDQGLQFLIQYYNGEERAKGNILERFSAQQFPDLHSELNLSSLELGDSALYFCASSHSVGGLAGGAQYFGPGTRLLVL.

The chain couples TRBV6-5 to TRBJ1-6, with TRBD1 identical over 7 bases. CDR3 length: 15 amino acids. In germline, CDR1 is MNHEY, CDR2 SVGAGI. The junction had 5 bases not matched to a gene; V was cut back by 6 bases and J by 3 bases. As DNA, the CDR3 is TGTGCCAGCAGCCGACAGGGCGGCTATAATTCACCCCTCCACTTT. Translating it yields CASSRQGGYNSPLHF.

The chain uses TRBV7-6 and TRBJ2-7; TRBD2 agrees at 14 bases. V dropped 5 bases and J dropped 6; count of bases not matched to a gene: 6. CDR1 and CDR2 from the germline V gene are SGHVS and FNYEAQ. The CDR3 extends over 15 amino acids. The CDR3 here is CASSRPTSGGAEQYF. The CDR3 DNA follows: TGTGCCAGCAGCCGCCCGACTAGCGGGGGGGCCGAGCAGTACTTC.

The rearrangement joins TRBV4-1 to TRBJ1-1; D is unclear. The V gene's germline CDR1 is MGHRA and CDR2 YSYEKL. Trimming pared 1 base from V and 4 bases from J, leaving 16 bases between. The CDR3 sequence is 16 residues long. The CDR3 DNA reads TGCGCCAGCAGCCAAGTTGGCGAGCTAGGATTCACTGAAGCTTTCTTT. Its translation is CASSQVGELGFTEAFF.

The rearrangement links TRBV5-4 to TRBJ2-7; tentatively, D is TRBD2 (6 bases). The V and J ends lost 0 bases and 6 bases respectively, with 19 bases between them. Per germline, CDR1 SGHNT and CDR2 YYREEE (reference sequence). There are 16 residues in the CDR3. The CDR3 DNA reads as TGTGCCAGCAGCTTGGGGACTACCGGAACCCTGGGCGAGCAGTACTTC. Its protein is CASSLGTTGTLGEQYF.

This chain uses TRBV3-1 (or the pseudogene TRBV3-2) with TRBJ2-7; D possibly corresponds to TRBD1 (5 bases). V was trimmed by 4 bases and J by 5 bases, leaving 9 bases between them. Per the germline V gene, CDR1 is LGHDT and CDR2 is YNNKEL (reference sequence). The CDR3 totals 12 residues. The CDR3, as DNA: TGTGCCAGCAGCCTTATAGGGGACGAGCAGTACTTC. Translated, it gives CASSLIGDEQYF.

This clone was observed a handful of times. The J gene is TRBJ1-1, the V gene TRBV3-1 (or the pseudogene TRBV3-2); D perhaps matches TRBD1 (6 bases). Trimming took off 0 bases at V and 0 bases at J, with 11 bases between the two ends. The CDR3 runs 16 residues. Per the germline V gene, CDR1 is LGHDT and CDR2 is YNNKEL (reference sequence). The CDR3 here is CASSQDLRTVNTEAFF. The CDR3 DNA is TGTGCCAGCAGCCAAGATCTAAGGACAGTGAACACTGAAGCTTTCTTT.

J is TRBJ1-3 and V is TRBV7-6, with 7 bases matching TRBD1. This CDR3 comprises 20 residues. Germline V gives CDR1 SGHVS, CDR2 FNYEAQ. V lost 5 bases, J lost 0 bases, and 19 bases stayed unmatched. The CDR3 spells CASSRSFRDSKTNSGNTIYF. The CDR3 nucleotides read TGTGCCAGCAGCCGCAGCTTCCGGGACAGTAAAACCAACTCTGGAAACACCATATATTTT. The full variable domain, rest sourced from reference TRBV7-6 and TRBJ1-3, is GAGVSQSPRYKVTKRGQDVALRCDPISGHVSLYWYRQALGQGPEFLTYFNYEAQQDKSGLPNDRFSAERPEGSISTLTIQRTEQRDSAMYRCASSRSFRDSKTNSGNTIYFGEGSWLTVV.

J is TRBJ2-2 and V is TRBV7-8; 7 bases agree with TRBD2. V shed 5 bases, J shed 0 bases, and the junction held 6 bases outside the gene matches. CDR1 and CDR2 from the germline V gene are SGHVS and FQNEAQ. This CDR3 spans 16 amino acids. The CDR3 spells CASSKERDSNTGELFF. CDR3 DNA sequence: TGTGCCAGCAGCAAAGAGCGGGATTCGAACACCGGGGAGCTGTTTTTT.

The rearrangement joins TRBV5-6 to TRBJ2-2, with a weak D call TRBD1 (5 bases). CDR1 is SGHDT and CDR2 is YYEEEE in the germline V gene. This CDR3 contains 14 residues. Trimming cost V 4 bases and J 6 bases, with 13 bases left between them. CDR3 DNA: TGTGCCAGCAGCCTTGGGGCCAGGCCCGGGGAGCTGTTTTTT. Translation: CASSLGARPGELFF.

The genes are TRBV20-1 and TRBJ2-7, with D tentatively TRBD1 (5 bases). The length of the CDR3 is 10 residues. Germline V gene sequence: CDR1 DFQATT, CDR2 SNEGSKA (reference sequence). The V end lost 4 bases, the J end lost 5 bases, and 6 bases lay between the germline ends. The CDR3 is CSAKQDEQYF. Here the CDR3 DNA reads TGCAGTGCTAAACAGGACGAGCAGTACTTC.

The chain links TRBV3-1 (or the pseudogene TRBV3-2) to TRBJ2-7; 7 bases are shared with TRBD2. Germline CDR1 is LGHDT and CDR2 is YNNKEL (reference sequence). With V trimmed by 4 bases and J by 3 bases, 6 bases remained unmatched. CDR3 size: 14 residues. The CDR3 nucleotides read TGTGCCAGCAGCCTAAGGGCTAGCGGCTACGAGCAGTACTTC. It encodes CASSLRASGYEQYF.

The chain employs TRBV5-4 and TRBJ1-2; TRBD1 agrees at 8 bases. The CDR3 spans 16 residues. V was clipped by 4 bases and J by 8 bases; unmatched bases: 16. Germline CDR1 is SGHNT and CDR2 is YYREEE (reference sequence). CDR3 loop: CASSIDRGAPVDGYTF. In DNA, the CDR3 is TGTGCCAGCAGCATAGACAGGGGAGCACCGGTCGACGGCTACACCTTC.

The chain employs TRBV18 and TRBJ2-7; the match to TRBD1 covers 8 bases. The germline V gene encodes CDR1 KGHSH and CDR2 LQKENI. The ends lost 6 bases at V and 3 bases at J; junction bases unmatched: 10. The CDR3 extends over 15 amino acids. As DNA, the CDR3 is TGTGCCAGCTCTCCCGGGACAGGAGTCTTCTACGAGCAGTACTTC. This codes for CASSPGTGVFYEQYF.

This clone was recorded once. The chain combines TRBV7-2 with TRBJ2-1, with 11 positions matching TRBD2. Germline V lookup: CDR1 SGHTA, CDR2 FQGNSA. There are 14 residues in the CDR3. The junction had 7 bases not matched to a gene; V was cut back by 8 bases and J by 7 bases. CDR3 nucleotide sequence: TGTGCCAGCTGGTATAGCGGGGGGGCAAATGAGCAGTTCTTC. Protein product: CASWYSGGANEQFF.

V gene TRBV19 combines with J gene TRBJ2-3; 8 nucleotides match TRBD1. The V segment lost 5 bases and the J segment 2 bases; nucleotides outside the gene matches: 6. CDR1 is LNHDA, CDR2 SQIVND, per germline (reference sequence). The CDR3 sequence is 15 residues long. The CDR3 sequence is CASSPRDRPTDTQYF. CDR3 bases: TGTGCCAGTAGTCCTCGGGACAGGCCCACAGATACGCAGTATTTT.

The chain links TRBV5-1 to TRBJ2-3, with 12 positions matching TRBD2. V lost 3 bases and J lost 3; bases outside the gene matches: 8. The V gene's germline CDR1 is SGHRS and CDR2 YFSETQ. The CDR3 has 17 amino acids. DNA of the CDR3: TGCGCCAGCAGCTGGGCTTCTAGCGGGGGGGCAACAGATACGCAGTATTTT. Protein: CASSWASSGGATDTQYF.

J is TRBJ1-5 and V is TRBV15; D not certain. The CDR3 loop spans 14 amino acids. The germline gives CDR1 LNHNV, CDR2 YYDKDF (reference sequence). V was cut by 4 bases and J by 1 base, with 8 bases left in between. The CDR3 bases are TGTGCCACCAGCAACCAGATGAGCAATCAGCCCCAGCATTTT. Encoded protein: CATSNQMSNQPQHF.

The genes are TRBV5-1 and TRBJ2-1; TRBD2 matches at 12 bases. The V segment lost 1 base and the J segment 1 base; nucleotides outside the gene matches: 3. The CDR3 totals 17 residues. The germline V gene has CDR1 SGHRS and CDR2 YFSETQ. The CDR3 nucleotides are TGCGCCAGCAGCTTGCTCACTAGCGGGGGGTCCTACAATGAGCAGTTCTTC. It codes for CASSLLTSGGSYNEQFF.

The chain is built from TRBV7-2 and TRBJ2-7, with D maybe TRBD1 (6 bases). Deletions cut 5 bases from V and 5 bases from J, with 16 bases between. CDR1 and CDR2 (germline): SGHTA, FQGNSA. The CDR3 spans 14 residues. This CDR3 reads CASSPRSGANEQYF. CDR3 DNA: TGTGCCAGCAGCCCCCGGTCAGGGGCCAACGAGCAGTACTTC. Using reference TRBV7-2 and TRBJ2-7 for the parts outside the CDR3, the full variable domain is GAGVSQSPSNKVTEKGKDVELRCDPISGHTALYWYRQSLGQGLEFLIYFQGNSAPDKSGLPSDRFSAERTGGSVSTLTIQRTQQEDSAVYLCASSPRSGANEQYFGPGTRLTVT.

The chain links TRBV7-9 to TRBJ2-7; 7 bases fit TRBD2. Germline loops: CDR1 SEHNR, CDR2 FQNEAQ (reference sequence). The trim removed 5 bases at V and 6 bases at J, leaving 19 bases unmatched. CDR3 length: 17 residues. The CDR3 DNA is TGTGCCAGCAGCAAACTCGCGGGGGACCCCATCCTTGGCGAGCAGTACTTC. As protein: CASSKLAGDPILGEQYF.

The CDR3 spells CASSVQGLSNEKLFF. Written as DNA, the CDR3 is TGTGCCAGCAGCGTACAGGGACTGTCAAATGAAAAACTGTTTTTT. The genes are TRBV9 and TRBJ1-4, with D perhaps matching TRBD1 (5 bases). The length of the CDR3 is 15 residues. Trimming pared 1 base from V and 5 bases from J, leaving 12 bases between. Germline-derived CDR1 and CDR2 are SGDLS and YYNGEE. The full variable domain, completed using reference TRBV9 and TRBJ1-4, is DSGVTQTPKHLITATGQRVTLRCSPRSGDLSVYWYQQSLDQGLQFLIQYYNGEERAKGNILERFSAQQFPDLHSELNLSSLELGDSALYFCASSVQGLSNEKLFFGSGTQLSVL.

The CDR3 nucleotides read TGTGCCAGCAGCCCAGGGGAGGGTCGGACTCAGCCCCAGCATTTT. Protein sequence: CASSPGEGRTQPQHF. This sequence joins TRBV21-1 and TRBJ1-5. TRBV21-1 is given as a pseudogene. The CDR3 is made up of 15 amino acids.